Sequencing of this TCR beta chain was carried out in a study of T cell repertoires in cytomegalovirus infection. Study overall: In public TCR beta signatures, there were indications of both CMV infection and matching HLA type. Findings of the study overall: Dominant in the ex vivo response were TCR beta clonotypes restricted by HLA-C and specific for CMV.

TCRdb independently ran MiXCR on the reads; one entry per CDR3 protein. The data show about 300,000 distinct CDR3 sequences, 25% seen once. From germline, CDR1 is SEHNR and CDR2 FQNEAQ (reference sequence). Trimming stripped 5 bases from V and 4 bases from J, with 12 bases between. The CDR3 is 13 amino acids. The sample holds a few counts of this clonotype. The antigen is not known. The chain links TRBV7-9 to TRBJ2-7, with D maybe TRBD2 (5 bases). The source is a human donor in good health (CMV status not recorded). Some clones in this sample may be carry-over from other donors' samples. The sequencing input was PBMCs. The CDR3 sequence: CASSPPTKYEQYF. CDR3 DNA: TGTGCCAGCAGCCCCCCGACTAAATACGAGCAGTACTTC. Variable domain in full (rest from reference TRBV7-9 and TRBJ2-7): DTGVSQNPRHKITKRGQNVTFRCDPISEHNRLYWYRQTLGQGPEFLTYFQNEAQLEKSRLLSDRFSAERPKGSFSTLEIQRTEQGDSAMYLCASSPPTKYEQYFGPGTRLTVT.